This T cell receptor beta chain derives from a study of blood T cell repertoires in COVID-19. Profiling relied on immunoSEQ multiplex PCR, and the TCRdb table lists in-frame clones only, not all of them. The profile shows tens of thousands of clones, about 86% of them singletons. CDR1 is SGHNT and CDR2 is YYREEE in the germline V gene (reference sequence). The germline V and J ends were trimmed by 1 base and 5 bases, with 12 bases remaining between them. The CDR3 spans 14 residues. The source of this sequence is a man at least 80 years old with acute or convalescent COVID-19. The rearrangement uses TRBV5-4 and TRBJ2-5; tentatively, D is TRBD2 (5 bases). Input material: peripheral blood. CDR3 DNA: TGTGCCAGCAGCTTGCGAAGCGGACGGGAGACCCAGTACTTC. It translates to CASSLRSGRETQYF.